Each of the 2 T cell receptor beta chains below was sequenced from the same sample in a study of shared clonotypes between healthy human individuals (TCRdb year 2020). Library creation used the immunoSEQ multiplex PCR assay. Sourced from immuneACCESS, this table was stored by TCRdb with only in-frame sequences that have V and J called. A share of the clones is absent; for the studies checked, an unresolved V gene accounts for under half, and the remainder has no known explanation. This sample holds about 380,000 clones; about 96% were observed only once. Approximately 0.3% of the sample is held by the ten biggest clonotypes. The specimen was memory CD8+ T cells sorted from blood. The cell subset or site label here, explained by the study, means: CD45RO+ cells pooled with CCR7-negative TemRA cells. The receptors shown here come from a young man in good health.

The chain links TRBV18 to TRBJ2-5; D is unclear. The CDR3 consists of 13 residues. Trimming took off 5 bases at V and 4 bases at J, with 11 bases between the two ends. Germline CDR1 reads KGHSH; CDR2 reads LQKENI. In DNA, the CDR3 is TGTGCCAGCTCAACGGCCCTGGGAGAGACCCAGTACTTC. It is translated as CASSTALGETQYF.

This clone has just one count. This chain connects TRBV6-5 to TRBJ2-3; D gene uncertain. The CDR3 has 14 amino acids. Deletions cut 2 bases from V and 2 bases from J, with 8 bases between. CDR1 and CDR2 (germline): MNHEY, SVGAGI. The CDR3 here is CASSYGHLTDTQYF. DNA for the CDR3: TGTGCCAGCAGTTACGGGCACCTCACAGATACGCAGTATTTT.